The source of this T cell receptor (beta chain) is a study of cytomegalovirus exposure and HLA in healthy donors. About this clone: Its antigen is still unknown.

Primers: 60 Vbeta forward and 13 Jbeta reverse. Profiling relied on immunoSEQ multiplex PCR, and the TCRdb table lists in-frame clones only, not all of them. The sample contains 90,000 to 100,000 clones, roughly three quarters of which appear only once. Per germline, CDR1 MNHNY and CDR2 SVGAGI (reference sequence). This CDR3 contains 15 residues. The V gene lost 4 bases and the J gene lost 9 bases, with 21 bases spanning the gap. Findings and limits, study-wide: Presence/absence analyses supposed approximately even sequencing depth among donors. One variant, a missense change in DCLRE1C, was linked in a later analysis to TCR beta V- and J-gene trimming. Reports indicated that the classifier achieved high specificity and sensitivity in diagnosing cytomegalovirus status.

The chain recombines TRBV6-6 with TRBJ1-1; D is possibly TRBD1 (5 bases). The clonotype originates from a female donor in good health and CMV-seronegative. The sequenced sample was PBMCs. CDR3 DNA sequence: TGTGCCAGCAGTTTATTTGGCAGGGCCAATGAACAAGCTTTCTTT. This gives the protein CASSLFGRANEQAFF.